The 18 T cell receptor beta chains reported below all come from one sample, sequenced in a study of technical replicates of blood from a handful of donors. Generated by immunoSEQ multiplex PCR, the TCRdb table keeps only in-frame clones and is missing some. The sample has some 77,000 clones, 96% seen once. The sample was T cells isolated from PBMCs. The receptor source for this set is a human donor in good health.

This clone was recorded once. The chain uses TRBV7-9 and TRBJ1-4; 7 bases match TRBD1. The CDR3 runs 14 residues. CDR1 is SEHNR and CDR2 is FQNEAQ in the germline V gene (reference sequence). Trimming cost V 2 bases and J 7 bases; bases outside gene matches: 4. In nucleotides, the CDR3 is TGTGCCAGCAGCTTACAAGACAGGGCTGAAAAACTGTTTTTT. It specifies CASSLQDRAEKLFF. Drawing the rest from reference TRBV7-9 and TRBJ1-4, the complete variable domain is DTGVSQNPRHKITKRGQNVTFRCDPISEHNRLYWYRQTLGQGPEFLTYFQNEAQLEKSRLLSDRFSAERPKGSFSTLEIQRTEQGDSAMYLCASSLQDRAEKLFFGSGTQLSVL.

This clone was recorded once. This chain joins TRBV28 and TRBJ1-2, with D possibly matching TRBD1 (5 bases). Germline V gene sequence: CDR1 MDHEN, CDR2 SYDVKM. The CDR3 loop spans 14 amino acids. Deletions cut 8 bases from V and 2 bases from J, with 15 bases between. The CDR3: CASSTGHRNYGYTF. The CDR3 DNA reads TGTGCCAGCTCTACAGGACACCGAAACTATGGCTACACCTTC.

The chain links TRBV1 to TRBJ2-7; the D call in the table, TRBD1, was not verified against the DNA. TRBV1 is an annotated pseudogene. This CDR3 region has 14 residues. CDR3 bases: TGCACCACCCACCCGGGACAGGGCGCCTACGAGCAGTACTTC. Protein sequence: CTTHPGQGAYEQYF.

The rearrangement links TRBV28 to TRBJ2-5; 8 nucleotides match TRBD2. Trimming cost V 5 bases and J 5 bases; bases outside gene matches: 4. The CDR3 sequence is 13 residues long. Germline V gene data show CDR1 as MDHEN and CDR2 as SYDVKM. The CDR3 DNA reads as TGTGCCAGCAGTGGGACTAGTGGGGAGACCCAGTACTTC. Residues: CASSGTSGETQYF.

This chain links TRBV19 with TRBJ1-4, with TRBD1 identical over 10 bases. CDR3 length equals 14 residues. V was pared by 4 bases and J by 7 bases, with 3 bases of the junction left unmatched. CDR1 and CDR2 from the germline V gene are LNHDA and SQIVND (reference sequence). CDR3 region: CASSTTGGGEKLFF. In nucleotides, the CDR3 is TGTGCCAGTAGTACGACAGGGGGCGGTGAAAAACTGTTTTTT.

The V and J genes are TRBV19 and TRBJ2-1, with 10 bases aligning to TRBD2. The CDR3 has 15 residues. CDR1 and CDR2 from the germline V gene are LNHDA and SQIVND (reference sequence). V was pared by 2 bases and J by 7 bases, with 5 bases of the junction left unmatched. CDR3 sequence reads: CASSISGRAANEQFF. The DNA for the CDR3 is TGTGCCAGTAGTATAAGCGGGAGGGCCGCGAATGAGCAGTTCTTC.

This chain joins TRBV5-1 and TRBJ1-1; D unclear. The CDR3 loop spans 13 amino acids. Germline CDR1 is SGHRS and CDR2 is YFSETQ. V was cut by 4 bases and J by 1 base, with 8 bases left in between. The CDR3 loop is CASSVRENTEAFF. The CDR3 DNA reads TGCGCCAGCAGCGTGAGGGAGAACACTGAAGCTTTCTTT. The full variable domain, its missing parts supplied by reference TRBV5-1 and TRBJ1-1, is KAGVTQTPRYLIKTRGQQVTLSCSPISGHRSVSWYQQTPGQGLQFLFEYFSETQRNKGNFPGRFSGRQFSNSRSEMNVSTLELGDSALYLCASSVRENTEAFFGQGTRLTVV.

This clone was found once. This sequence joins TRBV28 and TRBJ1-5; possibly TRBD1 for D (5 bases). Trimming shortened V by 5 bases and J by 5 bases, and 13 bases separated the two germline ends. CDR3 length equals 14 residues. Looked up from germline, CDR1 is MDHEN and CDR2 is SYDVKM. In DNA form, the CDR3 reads TGTGCCAGCAGTGCCCAGGGTTGGGATCAGCCCCAGCATTTT. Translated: CASSAQGWDQPQHF.

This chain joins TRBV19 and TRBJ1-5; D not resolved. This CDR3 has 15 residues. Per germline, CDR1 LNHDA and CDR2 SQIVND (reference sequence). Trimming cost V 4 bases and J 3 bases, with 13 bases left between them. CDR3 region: CASSKGALFNQPQHF. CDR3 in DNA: TGTGCCAGTAGTAAGGGAGCGCTCTTCAATCAGCCCCAGCATTTT.

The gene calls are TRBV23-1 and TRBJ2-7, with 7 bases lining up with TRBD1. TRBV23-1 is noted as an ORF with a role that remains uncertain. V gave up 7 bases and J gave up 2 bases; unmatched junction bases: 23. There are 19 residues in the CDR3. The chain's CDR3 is CASTQRRDSLKFLTYEQYF. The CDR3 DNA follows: TGCGCCAGCACCCAACGCCGGGACAGCCTAAAATTTCTCACCTACGAGCAGTACTTC.

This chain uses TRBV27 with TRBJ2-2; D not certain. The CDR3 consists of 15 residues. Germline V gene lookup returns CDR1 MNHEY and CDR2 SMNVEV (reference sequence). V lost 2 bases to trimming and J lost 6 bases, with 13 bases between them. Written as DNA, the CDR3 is TGTGCCAGCAGTTTAGCCTCTACTGCCCCCGGGGAGCTGTTTTTT. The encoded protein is CASSLASTAPGELFF.

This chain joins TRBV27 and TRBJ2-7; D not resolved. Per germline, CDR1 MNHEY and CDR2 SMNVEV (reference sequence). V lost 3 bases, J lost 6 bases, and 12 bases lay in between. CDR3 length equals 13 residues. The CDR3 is CASSLGSSFEQYF. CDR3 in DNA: TGTGCCAGCAGTTTGGGTAGCTCGTTCGAGCAGTACTTC.

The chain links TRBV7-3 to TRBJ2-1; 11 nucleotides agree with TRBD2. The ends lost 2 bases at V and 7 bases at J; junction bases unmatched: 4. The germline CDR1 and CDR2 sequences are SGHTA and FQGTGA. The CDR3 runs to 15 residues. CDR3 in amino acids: CASSLLAGGRNEQFF. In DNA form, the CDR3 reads TGTGCCAGCAGCTTACTAGCGGGAGGTCGAAATGAGCAGTTCTTC.

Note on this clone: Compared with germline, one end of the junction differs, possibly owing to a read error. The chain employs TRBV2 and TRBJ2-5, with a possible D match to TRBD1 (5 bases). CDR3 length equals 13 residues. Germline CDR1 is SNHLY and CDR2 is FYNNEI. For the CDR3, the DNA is TGTGCCAGCAGGGAAGACAGTCAAGAGACCCAGTACTTC. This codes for CASREDSQETQYF.

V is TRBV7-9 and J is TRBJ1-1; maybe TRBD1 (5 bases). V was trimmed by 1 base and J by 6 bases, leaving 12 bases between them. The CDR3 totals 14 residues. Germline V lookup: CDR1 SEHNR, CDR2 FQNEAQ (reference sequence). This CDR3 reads CASSLDPWGAEAFF. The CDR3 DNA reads TGTGCCAGCAGCTTAGACCCCTGGGGCGCTGAAGCTTTCTTT. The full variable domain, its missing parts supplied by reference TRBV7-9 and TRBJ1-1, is DTGVSQNPRHKITKRGQNVTFRCDPISEHNRLYWYRQTLGQGPEFLTYFQNEAQLEKSRLLSDRFSAERPKGSFSTLEIQRTEQGDSAMYLCASSLDPWGAEAFFGQGTRLTVV.

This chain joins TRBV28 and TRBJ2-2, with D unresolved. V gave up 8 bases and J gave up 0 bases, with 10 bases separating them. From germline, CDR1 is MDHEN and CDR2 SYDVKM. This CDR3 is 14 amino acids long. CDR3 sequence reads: CASYGLANTGELFF. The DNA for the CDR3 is TGTGCCAGCTATGGGCTCGCGAACACCGGGGAGCTGTTTTTT.

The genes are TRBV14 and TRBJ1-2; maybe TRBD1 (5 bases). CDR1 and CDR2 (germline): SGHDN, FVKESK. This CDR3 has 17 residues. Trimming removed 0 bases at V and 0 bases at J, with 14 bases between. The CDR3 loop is CASSQEDWGRANYGYTF. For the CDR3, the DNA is TGTGCCAGCAGCCAAGAGGATTGGGGCAGGGCTAACTATGGCTACACCTTC.

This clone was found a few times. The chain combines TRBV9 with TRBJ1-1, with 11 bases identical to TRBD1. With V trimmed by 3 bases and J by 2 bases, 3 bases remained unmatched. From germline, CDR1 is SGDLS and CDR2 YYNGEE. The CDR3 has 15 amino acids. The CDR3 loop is CASSAGQGVNTEAFF. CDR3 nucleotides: TGTGCCAGCAGCGCGGGACAGGGGGTAAACACTGAAGCTTTCTTT.